Below are 6 T cell receptor beta chains sequenced from a single sample in a study of T cells in localized non-small cell lung cancer. Produced via immunoSEQ multiplex PCR; TCRdb's table is partial and in-frame only. The sample lists almost 40,000 clones; about nine tenths were seen once. Sequencing used peripheral blood mononuclear cells, obtained before any cancer treatment. These receptors all stem from a male donor at least 60 years old with stage II lung adenocarcinoma.

V gene TRBV9 combines with J gene TRBJ2-2; D is unclear. The CDR3 runs to 14 residues. Germline V CDR1 and CDR2: SGDLS, YYNGEE. Between the trimmed V and J ends, which lost 3 bases and 4 bases, there was a span of 10 bases. The CDR3 DNA is TGTGCCAGCAGCGCGAGACTTTTCACCGGGGAGCTGTTTTTT. This codes for CASSARLFTGELFF. The entire variable domain, with the rest obtained from reference TRBV9 and TRBJ2-2, is as follows: DSGVTQTPKHLITATGQRVTLRCSPRSGDLSVYWYQQSLDQGLQFLIQYYNGEERAKGNILERFSAQQFPDLHSELNLSSLELGDSALYFCASSARLFTGELFFGEGSRLTVL.

The genes are TRBV18 and TRBJ2-1; D gene unclear. The CDR3 totals 12 residues. Trimming took 4 bases from V and 6 from J, leaving 7 bases between them. CDR1 and CDR2 from the germline V gene are KGHSH and LQKENI. In DNA, the CDR3 is TGTGCCAGCTCACTTCCTCCCAATGAGCAGTTCTTC. Encoded protein: CASSLPPNEQFF.

The V and J genes are TRBV19 and TRBJ1-2; 7 bases are shared with TRBD1. The CDR3 runs to 15 residues. The V gene end was trimmed by 5 bases and the J gene end by 4 bases; junction bases not matched to a gene: 10. Germline CDR1 and CDR2: LNHDA and SQIVND (reference sequence). The CDR3 region has the DNA TGTGCCAGTAGTGCCGGGACAGAGACGTTCTATGGCTACACCTTC. Its protein product is CASSAGTETFYGYTF.

This clone was observed a few times. J is TRBJ2-1 and V is TRBV7-9, with D unclear. V was clipped by 2 bases and J by 0 bases, with 8 bases between them. This CDR3 region has 15 residues. CDR1 is SEHNR, CDR2 FQNEAQ, per germline (reference sequence). DNA of the CDR3: TGTGCCAGCAGCTTAAGGTTTGGCTCCTACAATGAGCAGTTCTTC. This translates into CASSLRFGSYNEQFF.

This chain joins TRBV7-6 and TRBJ2-1, with D perhaps matching TRBD1 or TRBD2 (5 bases each). V was shortened by 3 bases and J by 5 bases, with 14 bases between the two germline ends. The CDR3 has 15 amino acids. Germline loops: CDR1 SGHVS, CDR2 FNYEAQ. The DNA for the CDR3 is TGTGCCAGCAGCTTTACGCAGGGACGGAACAATGAGCAGTTCTTC. Protein product: CASSFTQGRNNEQFF. Filled out from reference TRBV7-6 and TRBJ2-1, the complete variable domain reads GAGVSQSPRYKVTKRGQDVALRCDPISGHVSLYWYRQALGQGPEFLTYFNYEAQQDKSGLPNDRFSAERPEGSISTLTIQRTEQRDSAMYRCASSFTQGRNNEQFFGPGTRLTVL.

This clone was detected once. The V call is TRBV7-2, the J call TRBJ2-5, with D maybe TRBD2 (6 bases). Germline CDR1 reads SGHTA; CDR2 reads FQGNSA. Trimming cost V 6 bases and J 5 bases, with 16 bases left between them. The CDR3 runs to 14 residues. The CDR3, as DNA: TGTGCCAGCAGTTACAACCGGGGGAAGGAGACCCAGTACTTC. This codes for CASSYNRGKETQYF.